Listed below are T cell receptor beta chains from one sample, sequenced in a study of T cells in Graves' hyperthyroidism and ophthalmopathy. TCRdb passed the multiplex PCR reads through MiXCR, listing each CDR3 protein once. The sample holds some 490,000 distinct CDR3 sequences; 15% to 20% are singletons and the top ten take around 28%. The sample consisted of blood. These TCRs come from a woman aged 30 to 39 with Graves' ophthalmopathy. Both conserved end residues are part of each CDR3. The order of the fields is V gene, D gene, J gene, clone size, CDR3 DNA, CDR3 protein. A D gene is named only where the DNA matches it firmly. Size values are once, few and many counts, or a class for expanded clones, and some rows have none.

TRBV11-2	TRBD2	TRBJ2-1	many	TGTGCCAGCAGCTTAGAGCCTAGCGGGAGTCGGGAGCAGTTCTTC	CASSLEPSGSREQFF
TRBV11-2	.	TRBJ1-4	many	TGTGCCAGCAGCTTAGCGGCTGTCTTTACTGAAAAACTGTTTTTT	CASSLAAVFTEKLFF
TRBV7-2	TRBD2	TRBJ2-5	many	TGTGCCAGCAGCCTGCGACCGGGACTAGCGGGCTCGGGAAAACAAGAGACCCAGTACTTC	CASSLRPGLAGSGKQETQYF
TRBV19	.	TRBJ2-3	.	TGTGCCAGTAGTATTAGCGGTGCATCAGATACGCAGTATTTT	CASSISGASDTQYF
TRBV28	.	TRBJ2-3	.	TGTGCCAGCAGTTTCGGGGGCTACGGGACGCAGTATTTT	CASSFGGYGTQYF
TRBV30	.	TRBJ1-1	many	TGTGCCTGGAGTGTACAGGGATTTTCTGAAGCTTTCTTT	CAWSVQGFSEAFF
TRBV7-6	TRBD2	TRBJ2-1	few	TGTGCCAGCAGCCCCCTGGCGAGCGGGAGAGAGCAGTTCTTC	CASSPLASGREQFF
TRBV28	TRBD2	TRBJ2-3	many	TGTGCCAGCAGCAGACTAGCGGGAGGAGATACGCAGTATTTT	CASSRLAGGDTQYF
TRBV7-9	.	TRBJ1-6	few	TGTGCCAGCAGCTCCTATCCGAATTCACCCCTCCACTTT	CASSSYPNSPLHF
TRBV28	.	TRBJ1-2	many	TGTGCCAGCAGTATCCCCCAAAGGCGTGGCTATGGCTACACCTTC	CASSIPQRRGYGYTF
TRBV27	TRBD1	TRBJ2-1	many	TGTGCCAGCAGTTCCGGGACAGGGGGATTTTGGGATGAGCAGTTCTTC	CASSSGTGGFWDEQFF
TRBV28	.	TRBJ2-3	many	TGTGCCAGCAGGAAAGGAGCGGACGTAGATACGCAGTATTTT	CASRKGADVDTQYF
TRBV2	.	TRBJ1-2	few	TGTGCCAGCAGTGCGGTGAATGGCTACACCTTC	CASSAVNGYTF
TRBV29-1	.	TRBJ2-2	few	TGCAGCGTTGCGGGGGGACATCAGAACACCGGGGAGCTGTTTTTT	CSVAGGHQNTGELFF
TRBV7-9	.	TRBJ2-1	.	TGTGCCAGCAGACCAATGAGCATCGAGCAGTTCTTC	CASRPMSIEQFF
TRBV28	.	TRBJ1-6	many	TGTGCCAGCAGTTTCGGGGGCGGAGATAATTCACCCCTCCACTTT	CASSFGGGDNSPLHF
TRBV7-9	TRBD1	TRBJ1-5	.	TGTGCCAGCAGCGTGTCCGGGACAGGGAAAATTTGGCCCCAGCATTTT	CASSVSGTGKIWPQHF
TRBV27	TRBD1	TRBJ1-5	.	TGTGCCAGCAGTCCGAGGACAGGGCTTACTCAGCCCCAGCATTTT	CASSPRTGLTQPQHF
TRBV27	TRBD2	TRBJ2-7	many	TGTGCCAGCAGTTTGGCCCTAGCGGGAGACTACGAGCAGTACTTC	CASSLALAGDYEQYF